The sample holds one count of the clone carrying this T cell receptor (beta chain). The antigen is undetermined. These data come from a study of cytomegalovirus exposure and HLA in healthy donors. Overall study: The approximately 120 validation repertoires, a later analysis reported, used the same platform as the 600 to 850 repertoires from the first cohort.

The method was immunoSEQ multiplex PCR; TCRdb's version includes in-frame clones alone and lacks a portion of them. There are approximately 190,000 clones in the sample; 84% occur only once, and roughly 12% lies in the top ten. The study's findings and limits: A subsequent analysis found that TCR clusters from the first cohort also tended to co-occur in the approximately 120 validation repertoires, with about 93% of cluster scores above 0.

This receptor was taken from a woman aged 30 to 39 in good health and CMV-seropositive. The specimen was PBMCs.

Here the CDR3 reads CASSPYGSRPHGYTF. The CDR3 region has the DNA TGTGCCAGCAGCCCCTACGGGTCCCGGCCCCATGGCTACACCTTC. The chain uses TRBV5-4 and TRBJ1-2; no clear D gene. CDR1 is SGHNT, CDR2 YYREEE, per germline (reference sequence). The CDR3 runs 15 residues. V was shortened by 4 bases and J by 6 bases, with 19 bases between the two germline ends.